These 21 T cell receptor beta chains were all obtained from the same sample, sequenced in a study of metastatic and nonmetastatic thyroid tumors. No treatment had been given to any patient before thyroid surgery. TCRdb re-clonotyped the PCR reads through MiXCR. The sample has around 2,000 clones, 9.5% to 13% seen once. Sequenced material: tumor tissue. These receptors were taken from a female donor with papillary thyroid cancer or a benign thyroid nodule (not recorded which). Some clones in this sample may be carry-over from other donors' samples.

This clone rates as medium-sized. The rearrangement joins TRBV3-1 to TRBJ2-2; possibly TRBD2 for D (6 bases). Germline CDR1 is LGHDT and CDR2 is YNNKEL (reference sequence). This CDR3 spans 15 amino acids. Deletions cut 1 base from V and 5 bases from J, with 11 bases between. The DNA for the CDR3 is TGTGCCAGCAGCCAAGTGAGCGGGTATACCGGGGAGCTGTTTTTT. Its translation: CASSQVSGYTGELFF.

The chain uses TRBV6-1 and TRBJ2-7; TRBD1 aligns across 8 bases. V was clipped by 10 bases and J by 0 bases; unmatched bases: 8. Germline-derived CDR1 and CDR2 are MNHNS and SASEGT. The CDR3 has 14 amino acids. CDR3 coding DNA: TGTGCCACCGACGGACAGGGCAGCTCCTACGAGCAGTACTTC. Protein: CATDGQGSSYEQYF.

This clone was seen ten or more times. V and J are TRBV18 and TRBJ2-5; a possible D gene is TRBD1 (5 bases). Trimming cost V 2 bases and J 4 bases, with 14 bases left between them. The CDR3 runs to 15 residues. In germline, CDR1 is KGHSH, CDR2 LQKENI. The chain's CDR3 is CASSPIPVRGETQYF. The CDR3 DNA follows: TGTGCCAGCTCACCAATACCTGTAAGGGGAGAGACCCAGTACTTC.

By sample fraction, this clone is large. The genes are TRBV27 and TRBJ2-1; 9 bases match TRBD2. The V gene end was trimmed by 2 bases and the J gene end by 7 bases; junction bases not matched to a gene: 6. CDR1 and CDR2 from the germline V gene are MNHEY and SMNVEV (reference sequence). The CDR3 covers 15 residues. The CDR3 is CASSLGGGAFNEQFF. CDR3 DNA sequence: TGTGCCAGCAGTTTAGGCGGGGGGGCCTTTAATGAGCAGTTCTTC.

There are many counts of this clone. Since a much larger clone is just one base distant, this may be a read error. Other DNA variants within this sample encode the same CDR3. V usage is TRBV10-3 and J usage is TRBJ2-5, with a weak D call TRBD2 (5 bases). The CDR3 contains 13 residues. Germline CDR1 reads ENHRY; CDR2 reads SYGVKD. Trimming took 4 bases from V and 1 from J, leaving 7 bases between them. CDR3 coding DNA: TGTGCCATCAGTGTAGGACTCCAAGAGACCCAGTACTTC. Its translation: CAISVGLQETQYF.

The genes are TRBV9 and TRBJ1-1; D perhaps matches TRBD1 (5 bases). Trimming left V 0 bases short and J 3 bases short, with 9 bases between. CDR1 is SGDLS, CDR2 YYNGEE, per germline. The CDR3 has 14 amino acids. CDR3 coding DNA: TGTGCCAGCAGCGTAGGAGGGGACTACACTGAAGCTTTCTTT. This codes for CASSVGGDYTEAFF.

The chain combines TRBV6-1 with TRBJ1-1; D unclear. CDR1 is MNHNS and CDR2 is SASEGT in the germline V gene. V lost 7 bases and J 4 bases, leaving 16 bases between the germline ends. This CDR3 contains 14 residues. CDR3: CASTTLQSLTEAFF. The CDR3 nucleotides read TGTGCCAGCACCACACTACAGAGTCTCACTGAAGCTTTCTTT.

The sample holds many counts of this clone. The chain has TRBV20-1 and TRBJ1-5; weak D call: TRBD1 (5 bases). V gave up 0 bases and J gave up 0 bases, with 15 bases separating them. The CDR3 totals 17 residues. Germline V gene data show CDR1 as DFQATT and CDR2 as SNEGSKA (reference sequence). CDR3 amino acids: CSARESFGGRSNQPQHF. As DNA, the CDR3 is TGCAGTGCTAGAGAGAGCTTTGGGGGTCGTAGCAATCAGCCCCAGCATTTT.

DNA of the CDR3: TGTGCCAGCAGTTACTCTACAGGGGGCTTCGCATCCTACGAGCAGTACTTC. It is translated as CASSYSTGGFASYEQYF. V usage is TRBV6-6 and J usage is TRBJ2-7, with TRBD1 matching over 9 bases. The V and J ends lost 0 bases and 1 base, in that order; junction bases with no gene match: 7. This CDR3 has 17 residues. Germline CDR1 and CDR2: MNHNY and SVGAGI (reference sequence).

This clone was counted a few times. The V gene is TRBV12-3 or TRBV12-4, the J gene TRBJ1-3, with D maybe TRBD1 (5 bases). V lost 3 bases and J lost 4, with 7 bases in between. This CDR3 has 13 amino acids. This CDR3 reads CASSFPGGNTIYF. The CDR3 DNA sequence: TGTGCCAGCAGTTTTCCAGGGGGAAACACCATATATTTT.

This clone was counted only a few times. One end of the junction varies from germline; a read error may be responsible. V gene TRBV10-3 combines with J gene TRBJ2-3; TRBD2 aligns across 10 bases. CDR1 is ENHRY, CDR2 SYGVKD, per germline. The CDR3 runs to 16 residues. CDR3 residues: CAISETLAGDRDKQYF. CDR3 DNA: TGTGCCATCAGTGAGACGCTAGCGGGGGACCGGGATAAGCAGTATTTT.

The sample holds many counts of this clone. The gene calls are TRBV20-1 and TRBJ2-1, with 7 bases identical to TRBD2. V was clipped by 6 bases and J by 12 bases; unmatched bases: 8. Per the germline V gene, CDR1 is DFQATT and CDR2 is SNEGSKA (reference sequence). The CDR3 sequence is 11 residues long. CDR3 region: CSAGPGGGQFF. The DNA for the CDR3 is TGCAGTGCCGGACCGGGAGGTGGGCAGTTCTTC.

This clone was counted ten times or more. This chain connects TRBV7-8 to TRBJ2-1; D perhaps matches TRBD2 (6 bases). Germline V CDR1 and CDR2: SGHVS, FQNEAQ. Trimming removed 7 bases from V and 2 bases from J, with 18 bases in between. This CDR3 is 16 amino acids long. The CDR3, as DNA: TGTGCCAGCAACCCCTTAACTAGCTTCACCTACAATGAGCAGTTCTTC. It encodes CASNPLTSFTYNEQFF.

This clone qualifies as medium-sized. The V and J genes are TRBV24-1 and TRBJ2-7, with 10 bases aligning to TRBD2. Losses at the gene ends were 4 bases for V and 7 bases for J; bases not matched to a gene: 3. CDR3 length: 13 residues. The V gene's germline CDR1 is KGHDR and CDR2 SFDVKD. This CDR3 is CATSDPGLAEQYF. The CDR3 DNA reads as TGTGCCACCAGTGACCCGGGACTAGCGGAGCAGTACTTC.

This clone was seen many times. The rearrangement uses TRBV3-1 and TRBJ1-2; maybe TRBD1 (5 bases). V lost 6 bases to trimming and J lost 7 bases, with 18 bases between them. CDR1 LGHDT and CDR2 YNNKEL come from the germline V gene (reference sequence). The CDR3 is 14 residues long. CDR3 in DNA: TGTGCCAGCAGACCCCTAGACAGCGCTGGTGGCTACACCTTC. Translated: CASRPLDSAGGYTF.

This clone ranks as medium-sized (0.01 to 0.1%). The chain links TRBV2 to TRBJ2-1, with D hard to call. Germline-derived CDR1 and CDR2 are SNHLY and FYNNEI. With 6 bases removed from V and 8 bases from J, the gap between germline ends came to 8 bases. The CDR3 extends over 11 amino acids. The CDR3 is CASSQADEQFF. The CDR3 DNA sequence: TGTGCCAGCAGCCAAGCAGATGAGCAGTTCTTC.

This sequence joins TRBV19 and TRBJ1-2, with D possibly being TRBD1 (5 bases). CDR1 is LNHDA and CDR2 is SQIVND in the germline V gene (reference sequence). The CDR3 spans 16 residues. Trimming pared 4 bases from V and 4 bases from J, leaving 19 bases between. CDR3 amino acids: CASSRLGQGWLYGYTF. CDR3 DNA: TGTGCCAGTAGTAGATTAGGGCAGGGATGGCTCTATGGCTACACCTTC.

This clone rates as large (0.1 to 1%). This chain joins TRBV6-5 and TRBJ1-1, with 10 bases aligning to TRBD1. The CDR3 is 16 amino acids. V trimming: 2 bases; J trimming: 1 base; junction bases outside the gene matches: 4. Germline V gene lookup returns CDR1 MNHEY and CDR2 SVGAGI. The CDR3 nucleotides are TGTGCCAGCAGTTACGGACAGGGGGTAGGGAACACTGAAGCTTTCTTT. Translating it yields CASSYGQGVGNTEAFF.

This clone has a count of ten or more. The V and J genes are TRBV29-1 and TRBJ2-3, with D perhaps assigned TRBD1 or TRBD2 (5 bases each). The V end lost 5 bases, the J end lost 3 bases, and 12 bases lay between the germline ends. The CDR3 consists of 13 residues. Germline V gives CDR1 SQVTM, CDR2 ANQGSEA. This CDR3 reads CSVLGVNTDTQYF. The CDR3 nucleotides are TGCAGCGTTTTGGGGGTGAATACAGATACGCAGTATTTT.

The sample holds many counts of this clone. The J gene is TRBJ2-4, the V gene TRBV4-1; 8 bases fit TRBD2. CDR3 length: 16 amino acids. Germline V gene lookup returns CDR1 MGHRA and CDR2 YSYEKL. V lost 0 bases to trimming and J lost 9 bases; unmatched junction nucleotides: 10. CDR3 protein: CASSQESAGVWSIQYF. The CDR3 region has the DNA TGCGCCAGCAGCCAAGAATCAGCGGGAGTGTGGAGCATTCAGTACTTC.

CDR3 loop: CASSFGWNTEAFF. Here the CDR3 DNA reads TGCGCCAGCAGCTTCGGTTGGAACACTGAAGCTTTCTTT. J is TRBJ1-1 and V is TRBV5-1; D ambiguous. V lost 2 bases, J lost 1 base, and 6 bases lay in between. The CDR3 covers 13 residues. Germline-derived CDR1 and CDR2 are SGHRS and YFSETQ.